Listed here are 16 T cell receptor beta chains from one sample, sequenced in a study of siplizumab effects on memory and regulatory T cells. Here immunoSEQ multiplex PCR was the method, and the copy in TCRdb shows in-frame clones only, minus some. The sample carries tens of thousands of clones, over 90% recorded once. The sequencing sample was made of CD8+ T cells sorted from blood. The receptor set was obtained from a human donor in good health.

With respect to this clone: One end of the junction fails to match germline, which may point to a read error. The rearrangement uses TRBV5-1 and TRBJ2-7; TRBD1 or TRBD2 may be the D gene (6 bases each). Germline lookup yields CDR1 SGHRS and CDR2 YFSETQ. CDR3 length: 14 residues. Written as DNA, the CDR3 is TGCGCCAGCAGCTTGGATACAGGGAGGCGAGACTCCGACTTC. This gives the protein CASSLDTGRRDSDF.

This clone appeared once. V usage is TRBV5-4 and J usage is TRBJ2-5; TRBD2 agrees at 9 bases. CDR3 length: 14 amino acids. CDR1 and CDR2 from the germline V gene are SGHNT and YYREEE (reference sequence). V lost 4 bases and J lost 5; bases outside the gene matches: 6. The CDR3 region is CASSPAGGRETQYF. CDR3 DNA: TGTGCCAGCAGCCCCGCGGGGGGGAGGGAGACCCAGTACTTC.

V gene TRBV28 combines with J gene TRBJ1-5, with TRBD1 as a possible D gene (6 bases). With 6 bases removed from V and 3 bases from J, the gap between germline ends came to 21 bases. This CDR3 contains 17 residues. CDR1 is MDHEN and CDR2 is SYDVKM in the germline V gene. The CDR3 region is CASSLPLQGTYNQPQHF. CDR3 sequence (DNA): TGTGCCAGCAGCTTACCCCTACAGGGAACCTACAATCAGCCCCAGCATTTT.

This clone has just a few counts. Written as DNA, the CDR3 is TGCGCCAGCAGCCTCGGGACAGGGAACACTGAAGCTTTCTTT. It translates to CASSLGTGNTEAFF. The chain uses TRBV4-1 and TRBJ1-1, with 8 bases that match TRBD1. This CDR3 region has 14 residues. V trimming: 4 bases; J trimming: 1 base; junction bases outside the gene matches: 2. Germline-derived CDR1 and CDR2 are MGHRA and YSYEKL.

The rearrangement uses TRBV6-6 and TRBJ2-3; D is unclear. Trimming removed 7 bases at V and 2 bases at J, with 13 bases between. The CDR3 runs to 14 residues. Germline CDR1 and CDR2: MNHNY and SVGAGI (reference sequence). CDR3 in DNA: TGTGCCAGCACCCTCGGTCCCTTCACAGATACGCAGTATTTT. This gives the protein CASTLGPFTDTQYF.

The gene calls are TRBV7-9 and TRBJ2-1; no definite D call. Germline V gene data show CDR1 as SEHNR and CDR2 as FQNEAQ (reference sequence). The CDR3 runs to 12 residues. Trimming cost V 1 base and J 3 bases, with 1 base left between them. Here the CDR3 reads CASSLGYNEQFF. CDR3 DNA: TGTGCCAGCAGCTTAGGCTACAATGAGCAGTTCTTC.

CDR3 protein: CASSIDLASLDYGYTF. CDR3 DNA: TGTGCCAGTAGTATAGATCTGGCCAGTCTAGACTATGGCTACACCTTC. The V gene is TRBV19, the J gene TRBJ1-2, with no clear D. The V end lost 0 bases, the J end lost 3 bases, and 14 bases lay between the germline ends. This CDR3 is 16 amino acids long. Germline V CDR1 and CDR2: LNHDA, SQIVND (reference sequence).

This chain joins TRBV6-4 and TRBJ2-7; TRBD1 is a possible D gene (6 bases). V lost 10 bases and J 0 bases, leaving 10 bases between the germline ends. Germline values: CDR1 MRHNA, CDR2 SNTAGT. The CDR3 spans 12 residues. The CDR3 DNA follows: TGTGCCACCCAGGGGAGCTCCTACGAGCAGTACTTC. This encodes CATQGSSYEQYF.

This clone was observed a single time. The gene calls are TRBV7-3 and TRBJ2-1, with D maybe TRBD2 (6 bases). The germline V and J ends were trimmed by 1 base and 2 bases, with 9 bases remaining between them. This CDR3 has 15 amino acids. Germline CDR1 is SGHTA and CDR2 is FQGTGA. Written as DNA, the CDR3 is TGTGCCAGCAGCTTAAATAGCGGCCCCTACAATGAGCAGTTCTTC. Amino acid sequence: CASSLNSGPYNEQFF.

This rearrangement joins TRBV7-8 to TRBJ2-1, with 16 bases matching TRBD2. This CDR3 has 17 residues. Germline CDR1 reads SGHVS; CDR2 reads FQNEAQ. V dropped 3 bases and J dropped 8; count of bases not matched to a gene: 7. The CDR3 nucleotides are TGTGCCAGCAGCTTGGGACTAGCGGGAGGGCCCGCGGATGAGCAGTTCTTC. Translated: CASSLGLAGGPADEQFF. Complete variable domain (other parts from reference TRBV7-8 and TRBJ2-1): GAGVSQSPRYKVAKRGQDVALRCDPISGHVSLFWYQQALGQGPEFLTYFQNEAQLDKSGLPSDRFFAERPEGSVSTLKIQRTQQEDSAVYLCASSLGLAGGPADEQFFGPGTRLTVL.

This rearrangement joins TRBV11-2 to TRBJ2-3, with 9 bases matching TRBD1. CDR1 and CDR2 from the germline V gene are SGHAT and FQNNGV. This CDR3 region has 15 residues. V shed 5 bases and J 5 bases; nucleotides not matched to a gene: 8. CDR3 loop: CASSKRTGVEDTQYF. The DNA of the CDR3 is TGTGCCAGCAGCAAGAGGACAGGGGTTGAAGATACGCAGTATTTT.

The chain links TRBV28 to TRBJ1-4, with 8 bases that match TRBD1. CDR1 MDHEN and CDR2 SYDVKM come from the germline V gene. V shed 5 bases and J 8 bases; nucleotides not matched to a gene: 7. The CDR3 has 14 residues. The CDR3 sequence: CASSRLTGVEKLFF. CDR3 DNA: TGTGCCAGCAGTCGCCTGACAGGGGTAGAAAAACTGTTTTTT. Variable domain in full (rest from reference TRBV28 and TRBJ1-4): DVKVTQSSRYLVKRTGEKVFLECVQDMDHENMFWYRQDPGLGLRLIYFSYDVKMKEKGDIPEGYSVSREKKERFSLILESASTNQTSMYLCASSRLTGVEKLFFGSGTQLSVL.

The chain uses TRBV7-9 and TRBJ2-7; no clear D gene. The germline V gene encodes CDR1 SEHNR and CDR2 FQNEAQ (reference sequence). This CDR3 contains 13 residues. V was shortened by 2 bases and J by 7 bases, with 12 bases between the two germline ends. The CDR3 region is CASSLPANREQYF. CDR3 DNA sequence: TGTGCCAGCAGCTTACCAGCGAACCGGGAGCAGTACTTC.

This chain joins TRBV28 and TRBJ1-2; D uncertain. The CDR3 sequence is 14 residues long. Germline assignment: CDR1 MDHEN and CDR2 SYDVKM. Trimming took 5 bases from V and 4 from J, leaving 14 bases between them. The CDR3 protein is CASSPPTGSYGYTF. The DNA of the CDR3 is TGTGCCAGCAGTCCTCCGACGGGAAGCTATGGCTACACCTTC.

The rearrangement joins TRBV5-6 to TRBJ1-5; D is ambiguous. CDR1 is SGHDT, CDR2 YYEEEE, per germline. The CDR3 spans 15 residues. With 4 bases removed from V and 0 bases from J, the gap between germline ends came to 11 bases. The CDR3 region is CASSEGQYSNQPQHF. CDR3 coding DNA: TGTGCCAGCAGCGAGGGTCAATATAGCAATCAGCCCCAGCATTTT.

The chain links TRBV27 to TRBJ1-5; D is perhaps TRBD1 (5 bases). The germline V and J ends were trimmed by 6 bases and 2 bases, with 11 bases remaining between them. The CDR3 contains 14 residues. Looked up from germline, CDR1 is MNHEY and CDR2 is SMNVEV (reference sequence). The CDR3 sequence: CASSGRGGNQPQHF. In DNA form, the CDR3 reads TGTGCCAGCAGCGGGAGGGGTGGCAATCAGCCCCAGCATTTT.